The T cell receptor beta chain under discussion was sequenced for a study of blood T cell repertoires in COVID-19. Overall study context: The samples span acute and convalescent COVID-19 from the United States, Italy and Spain. Sources were T cells, B-cell-depleted T cells, or PBMCs; the material itself was cDNA or gDNA.

Seattle patient enrollment occurred during active infection, with longitudinal follow-up thereafter. Per the original methods: By means of reference gene primer amplification, nucleated cell counts were estimated. Clones were sequenced by immunoSEQ multiplex PCR, and TCRdb holds only the in-frame ones, with some missing. Clonal size and the V and J genes are those of that table, whereas D and trimming came from the DNA. The sample records some 230,000 clones, 82% being singletons. The germline V gene has CDR1 LGHNA and CDR2 YNFKEQ. This CDR3 is 15 amino acids long. Unmatched junction bases numbered 6, after V lost 5 bases and J lost 0 bases.

The receptor's source is a woman older than 75 with COVID-19, enrolled during active disease. Sequencing was done on a sample of peripheral blood. This chain links TRBV4-2 with TRBJ2-7, with 8 bases that match TRBD2. The CDR3 spells CASSVTGTSSYEQYF. The CDR3 region has the DNA TGTGCCAGCAGCGTAACAGGGACTAGCTCCTACGAGCAGTACTTC.